This TCR beta chain originates from a study of blood T cell repertoires in COVID-19. TCRdb's copy holds only in-frame clones and misses some; the assay was immunoSEQ multiplex PCR. There are a few hundred thousand clones in the sample; less than 95% occur only once, and 0.6% lies in the top ten. V shed 8 bases, J shed 2 bases, and the junction held 3 bases outside the gene matches. The CDR3 sequence is 13 residues long. The germline CDR1 and CDR2 sequences are LNHDA and SQIVND (reference sequence). The cohort comprised adults aged about 18 to 100 years residing in about two dozen US areas. Clinical history reported by participants formed the basis on which cohorts were assigned. Either two negative PCRs, clearance, or symptom resolution qualified Cohort 3 donors as recovered. This clone was recorded only once.

The sequenced sample was PBMCs or T cells enriched from blood (not recorded which). The receptor was derived from a young man who had recovered from COVID-19. The chain is built from TRBV19 and TRBJ1-1, with 9 positions matching TRBD1. The DNA of the CDR3 is TGTGCCAGTGATACAGGGGGCAACACTGAAGCTTTCTTT. Its protein product is CASDTGGNTEAFF.